Shown below are 30 T cell receptor beta chains from a single sample sequenced in a study of early T cells in non-severe SARS-CoV-2 infection. TCRdb re-called the 5' RACE reads through MiXCR, storing one row per CDR3 protein. This sample has tens of thousands of distinct CDR3 sequences, with about 10% found just once. The sequenced material came from whole blood. Receptor source: an adult who was a healthcare worker with PCR-confirmed SARS-CoV-2 infection or an uninfected control (not recorded which).

The rearrangement links TRBV29-1 to TRBJ2-5; weak D call: TRBD2 (5 bases). Trimming pared 5 bases from V and 5 bases from J, leaving 12 bases between. CDR1 SQVTM and CDR2 ANQGSEA come from the germline V gene. The CDR3 spans 12 residues. CDR3 protein: CSVRRGSETQYF. CDR3 bases: TGCAGCGTTCGTCGGGGTTCCGAGACCCAGTACTTC.

Ten or more counts support this clonotype. The V call is TRBV18, the J call TRBJ1-5, with a tentative D call TRBD1 (6 bases). Germline lookup yields CDR1 KGHSH and CDR2 LQKENI. Trimming stripped 5 bases from V and 7 bases from J, with 12 bases between. The CDR3 is 13 residues long. CDR3 protein: CASSTLGGQPQHF. For the CDR3, the DNA is TGTGCCAGCTCAACATTAGGGGGACAGCCCCAGCATTTT.

The V call is TRBV5-4, the J call TRBJ2-2, with D perhaps matching TRBD2 (6 bases). CDR1 and CDR2 from the germline V gene are SGHNT and YYREEE (reference sequence). V lost 5 bases and J lost 3, with 14 bases in between. CDR3 length: 15 residues. The CDR3 is CASSSGTGDTGELFF. The CDR3 DNA reads as TGTGCCAGCAGTTCCGGGACGGGGGACACCGGGGAGCTGTTTTTT. The variable domain in full, completed from reference TRBV5-4 and TRBJ2-2, reads ETGVTQSPTHLIKTRGQQVTLRCSSQSGHNTVSWYQQALGQGPQFIFQYYREEENGRGNFPPRFSGLQFPNYSSELNVNALELDDSALYLCASSSGTGDTGELFFGEGSRLTVL.

This clonotype was observed a handful of times. The chain combines TRBV11-2 with TRBJ2-7, with 8 bases aligning to TRBD2. J lost 2 bases, V lost 1 base, and 4 bases had no gene match. The CDR3 covers 15 residues. The germline V gene encodes CDR1 SGHAT and CDR2 FQNNGV. DNA for the CDR3: TGTGCCAGCAGCTTAGTAATAGCGGGAACCTACGAGCAGTACTTC. Translating gives CASSLVIAGTYEQYF.

There are many counts of this clonotype. The chain employs TRBV2 and TRBJ1-1, with D tentatively TRBD1 (6 bases). The CDR3 runs to 14 residues. Germline-derived CDR1 and CDR2 are SNHLY and FYNNEI. With 7 bases removed from V and 0 bases from J, the gap between germline ends came to 12 bases. Here the CDR3 DNA reads TGTGCCAGCAATGCACAGGGAATGAACACTGAAGCTTTCTTT. Translating gives CASNAQGMNTEAFF.

V and J are TRBV18 and TRBJ2-7, with 7 bases fitting TRBD1. The CDR3 has 15 amino acids. The J segment lost 1 base and the V segment lost 3 bases, leaving 6 bases of the junction unmatched. CDR1 and CDR2 (germline): KGHSH, LQKENI. The CDR3 loop is CASSPSRGQSYEQYF. Written as DNA, the CDR3 is TGTGCCAGCTCACCCTCGAGGGGGCAGTCCTACGAGCAGTACTTC.

V is TRBV7-2 and J is TRBJ1-4; D gene ambiguous. CDR3 size: 16 residues. The germline V and J ends were trimmed by 0 bases and 7 bases, with 15 bases remaining between them. The V gene's germline CDR1 is SGHTA and CDR2 FQGNSA. In nucleotides, the CDR3 is TGTGCCAGCAGCTTAGCGGGGAGGGCAGTTGGTGAAAAACTGTTTTTT. It encodes CASSLAGRAVGEKLFF.

This clonotype was seen ten or more times. This chain connects TRBV6-2 or TRBV6-3 to TRBJ2-1; possibly TRBD1 for D (5 bases). This CDR3 region has 13 residues. Germline CDR1 reads MNHEY; CDR2 reads SVGEGT. V lost 5 bases, J lost 4 bases, and 9 bases lay in between. The CDR3 sequence is CASSPDSYNEQFF. The CDR3 coding sequence is TGTGCCAGCAGTCCAGACAGTTACAATGAGCAGTTCTTC.

This sequence joins TRBV3-1 and TRBJ2-3, with 8 bases that match TRBD2. After removal of 1 base from V and 5 bases from J, the junction contained 5 bases not matched to a gene. Germline loops: CDR1 LGHDT, CDR2 YNNKEL (reference sequence). The CDR3 has 15 residues. The CDR3 protein is CASSQAAGAIDTQYF. The CDR3 DNA is TGTGCCAGCAGCCAAGCAGCGGGGGCAATAGATACGCAGTATTTT.

This clonotype was counted many times. V gene TRBV19 combines with J gene TRBJ1-5; 7 bases fit TRBD1. Germline V gene lookup returns CDR1 LNHDA and CDR2 SQIVND (reference sequence). V lost 3 bases and J lost 6; bases outside the gene matches: 5. The CDR3 is 14 residues long. CDR3 coding DNA: TGTGCCAGTAGTATTATTGCAGGGGGTCAGCCCCAGCATTTT. Translation: CASSIIAGGQPQHF.

This clonotype came up many times. V and J are TRBV12-3 or TRBV12-4 and TRBJ1-2, with 8 bases aligning to TRBD1. The CDR3 length is 16 residues. After removal of 10 bases from V and 2 bases from J, the junction contained 15 bases not matched to a gene. CDR3 sequence: CAITSWDRTFNYGYTF. The CDR3 DNA reads as TGTGCCATCACCAGTTGGGACAGGACCTTCAACTATGGCTACACCTTC.

The table lists this clonotype with many counts. This chain uses TRBV12-3 or TRBV12-4 with TRBJ1-2; D remains ambiguous. This CDR3 is built from 16 residues. Deletions cut 2 bases from V and 1 base from J, with 14 bases between. CDR3 sequence: CASSLTLRAGNYGYTF. The CDR3 DNA sequence: TGTGCCAGCAGTTTAACACTCCGGGCCGGTAACTATGGCTACACCTTC.

There are many counts of this clonotype. The V call is TRBV12-3 or TRBV12-4, the J call TRBJ1-1, with a tentative D call TRBD1 (5 bases). The CDR3 is made up of 14 amino acids. V was pared by 6 bases and J by 0 bases, with 11 bases between. In nucleotides, the CDR3 is TGTGCCAGCAGACTCGGACAACTGAACACTGAAGCTTTCTTT. This gives the protein CASRLGQLNTEAFF.

This clonotype appeared many times. The CDR3 nucleotides read TGTGCCAGCAGCCCCCGGGGCCAGGGACAGGAGACCCAGTACTTC. As protein: CASSPRGQGQETQYF. The rearrangement uses TRBV7-9 and TRBJ2-5, with TRBD1 matching over 7 bases. After removal of 5 bases from V and 5 bases from J, the junction contained 11 bases not matched to a gene. The CDR3 has 15 residues. From germline, CDR1 is SEHNR and CDR2 FQNEAQ (reference sequence).

The rearrangement links TRBV29-1 to TRBJ1-1; D not resolved. Germline loops: CDR1 SQVTM, CDR2 ANQGSEA. Trimming shortened V by 7 bases and J by 4 bases, and 13 bases separated the two germline ends. The CDR3 contains 12 residues. Here the CDR3 DNA reads TGCAGCGGCCAGGAGAGGGCCACTGAAGCTTTCTTT. Translating gives CSGQERATEAFF.

This clonotype has at least ten counts. The gene calls are TRBV10-1 and TRBJ2-2; D tentatively reads TRBD1 or TRBD2 (6 bases each). Germline V lookup: CDR1 WNHNN, CDR2 SYGVQD (reference sequence). The length of the CDR3 is 14 residues. Trimming left V 5 bases short and J 6 bases short, with 13 bases between. CDR3 DNA sequence: TGCGCCAGCAGTCCGGGGGCAGGGGCCGGGGAGCTGTTTTTT. As protein: CASSPGAGAGELFF.

This clonotype showed up just a few times. V usage is TRBV19 and J usage is TRBJ1-3; tentative D call: TRBD1 (6 bases). Deletions cut 5 bases from V and 0 bases from J, with 14 bases between. Germline CDR1 is LNHDA and CDR2 is SQIVND (reference sequence). The CDR3 covers 16 residues. CDR3 nucleotides: TGTGCCAGTAGTGCCGGACAGCCACACTCTGGAAACACCATATATTTT. Its protein is CASSAGQPHSGNTIYF.

V and J are TRBV6-2 or TRBV6-3 and TRBJ1-6; D is unresolved. The germline V gene has CDR1 MNHEY and CDR2 SVGEGT. The CDR3 totals 12 residues. Between the trimmed V and J ends, which lost 6 bases and 10 bases, there was a span of 10 bases. The CDR3 loop is CASRPRGSPLHF. Written as DNA, the CDR3 is TGTGCCAGCAGACCTAGAGGATCACCCCTCCACTTT.

The chain joins TRBV20-1 to TRBJ2-1; D uncertain. This CDR3 is built from 14 residues. Germline V gene data show CDR1 as DFQATT and CDR2 as SNEGSKA (reference sequence). The V and J ends lost 0 bases and 3 bases respectively, with 9 bases between them. DNA for the CDR3: TGCAGTGCTAGAGATCAGCGCCGCTACAATGAGCAGTTCTTC. Protein: CSARDQRRYNEQFF.

This clonotype was counted only a few times. The V call is TRBV19, the J call TRBJ1-2; D possibly corresponds to TRBD1 (6 bases). CDR3 length: 14 amino acids. Trimming took off 6 bases at V and 2 bases at J, with 13 bases between the two ends. The germline V gene encodes CDR1 LNHDA and CDR2 SQIVND (reference sequence). This chain's CDR3 is CASSLGGGNYGYTF. In nucleotides, the CDR3 is TGTGCCAGTAGCCTTGGAGGGGGGAACTATGGCTACACCTTC. Looking up the rest from reference TRBV19 and TRBJ1-2 gives the full variable domain: DGGITQSPKYLFRKEGQNVTLSCEQNLNHDAMYWYRQDPGQGLRLIYYSQIVNDFQKGDIAEGYSVSREKKESFPLTVTSAQKNPTAFYLCASSLGGGNYGYTFGSGTRLTVV.

This clonotype was recorded at least ten times. V usage is TRBV6-6 and J usage is TRBJ1-3; a possible D gene is TRBD1 (6 bases). CDR3 length: 15 residues. Trimming stripped 2 bases from V and 3 bases from J, with 11 bases between. Germline-derived CDR1 and CDR2 are MNHNY and SVGAGI (reference sequence). The CDR3 loop is CASSYAEGGGNTIYF. For the CDR3, the DNA is TGTGCCAGCAGTTACGCGGAAGGGGGTGGAAACACCATATATTTT.

This clonotype showed up just a few times. This chain joins TRBV6-6 and TRBJ2-7; D is undetermined. The CDR3 is 11 amino acids. With 5 bases removed from V and 4 bases from J, the gap between germline ends came to 6 bases. The germline CDR1 and CDR2 sequences are MNHNY and SVGAGI (reference sequence). The CDR3 DNA reads TGTGCCAGCAGTGGCAAGTACGAGCAGTACTTC. Residues: CASSGKYEQYF.

This clonotype was observed many times. The chain links TRBV7-8 to TRBJ2-3; TRBD1 agrees at 9 bases. The CDR3 extends over 15 amino acids. Looked up from germline, CDR1 is SGHVS and CDR2 is FQNEAQ. Unmatched junction bases numbered 6, after V lost 5 bases and J lost 3 bases. Here the CDR3 reads CASSPGTGWTDTQYF. The CDR3, as DNA: TGTGCCAGCAGCCCCGGGACAGGGTGGACAGATACGCAGTATTTT.

This clonotype was counted between two and nine times. The V gene is TRBV3-1, the J gene TRBJ2-1; 7 bases align to TRBD1. This CDR3 region has 13 residues. CDR1 is LGHDT, CDR2 YNNKEL, per germline (reference sequence). With 5 bases clipped from V and 9 bases from J, the junction kept 7 bases outside the gene matches. The CDR3 loop is CASSRQGGGEQFF. The DNA for the CDR3 is TGTGCCAGCAGCAGACAGGGTGGTGGTGAGCAGTTCTTC.

Many counts were recorded for this clonotype. This chain links TRBV28 with TRBJ2-7; weak D call: TRBD1 (5 bases). The V end lost 3 bases, the J end lost 5 bases, and 14 bases lay between the germline ends. This CDR3 is built from 14 residues. CDR1 and CDR2 (germline): MDHEN, SYDVKM. The CDR3 here is CASSFSGPRNEQYF. The CDR3 region has the DNA TGTGCCAGCAGTTTCTCAGGGCCTCGGAACGAGCAGTACTTC.

This chain joins TRBV7-2 and TRBJ2-7; D not resolved. This CDR3 comprises 14 residues. Germline V lookup: CDR1 SGHTA, CDR2 FQGNSA. With 5 bases removed from V and 6 bases from J, the gap between germline ends came to 17 bases. The CDR3 DNA sequence: TGTGCCAGCAGCCCGGGCCTCAGACCCTCCGAGCAGTACTTC. It encodes CASSPGLRPSEQYF.

This clonotype was detected many times. The chain carries TRBV9 and TRBJ1-6, with D possibly TRBD1 on 5 matching bases. Trimming took 4 bases from V and 8 from J, leaving 7 bases between them. Germline values: CDR1 SGDLS, CDR2 YYNGEE. The CDR3 has 12 amino acids. CDR3 coding DNA: TGTGCCAGCAGCACGGGGGATTCACCCCTCCACTTT. It is translated as CASSTGDSPLHF.

The chain carries TRBV27 and TRBJ1-1; 11 bases match TRBD1. Germline lookup yields CDR1 MNHEY and CDR2 SMNVEV (reference sequence). The CDR3 is 15 amino acids. Trimming at V came to 4 bases and at J to 5 bases, leaving 6 bases not matched to a gene. The chain's CDR3 is CASSWTGGAGTEAFF. CDR3 coding DNA: TGTGCCAGCAGTTGGACAGGGGGCGCCGGGACTGAAGCTTTCTTT.

This clonotype was seen a handful of times. J is TRBJ1-1 and V is TRBV29-1; TRBD1 is a possible D gene (5 bases). Trimming left V 5 bases short and J 0 bases short, with 13 bases between. Germline CDR1 SQVTM, CDR2 ANQGSEA. The CDR3 has 14 residues. CDR3 sequence reads: CSVPVGGMNTEAFF. The CDR3 DNA is TGCAGCGTTCCGGTGGGGGGGATGAACACTGAAGCTTTCTTT.

The table lists this clonotype with a few counts. The V call is TRBV5-1, the J call TRBJ1-3, with D perhaps TRBD1 (6 bases). Trimming pared 4 bases from V and 4 bases from J, leaving 15 bases between. The CDR3 runs 15 residues. Germline values: CDR1 SGHRS, CDR2 YFSETQ. The CDR3 DNA reads TGCGCCAGCAGCCTCAGCCCAGGGGCGGGAAACACCATATATTTT. Translating it yields CASSLSPGAGNTIYF.